This T cell receptor (beta chain) derives from a study of CD8+ T cells in alopecia areata. Overall study context: A regimen of oral tofacitinib, 5 to 10 mg twice daily, was given to treated patients. Points from the study as a whole: Clarity of TCR sharing across patients fell short of that in mice, possibly HLA-related. Tofacitinib significantly brought down scalp clonality and expanded CD8+ clones among top 100.

Following RNA extraction, reverse transcription yielded cDNA that acted as the sequencing template. TCRdb's table, derived via immunoSEQ multiplex PCR, lists solely in-frame clones and lacks some. The sample yields 200,000 to 250,000 clones, 35% to 45% seen once. This clone was observed a handful of times. Its target is unknown. The V gene's germline CDR1 is SNHLY and CDR2 FYNNEI. With 6 bases clipped from V and 4 bases from J, the junction kept 5 bases outside the gene matches. CDR3 length: 14 residues. Treatment reported: oral pan-JAK inhibitor, 5-10 mg twice daily. Peripheral blood, together with lesional scalp punch biopsies, was collected from alopecia areata patients.

This receptor was identified in a human donor with alopecia areata. The chain has TRBV2 and TRBJ1-5, with TRBD1 matching over 8 bases. The sequencing here drew on CD4+ T cells sorted from blood, taken between weeks 30 and 35, from a patient treated with tofacitinib. CDR3 sequence (DNA): TGTGCCAGCAGGGTGACAGGGGATAATCAGCCCCAGCATTTT. Protein sequence: CASRVTGDNQPQHF.